This TCR beta chain was profiled in a study of identifying expanded T cells in peripheral blood (dated by TCRdb to about 2019). Regarding the complete study: Separate aliquots of the same genomic DNA pool were sequenced to produce technical replicates, and four replicates were compared in pairs.

Paper-wide results and their limitations: The authors expected that over much longer intervals, such as months to years, biological variance in healthy repertoires might increase even further. Around 1.3 differentially abundant clones were flagged by the binomial model between technical replicates, whereas about 15 and 18 were flagged over roughly two weeks and four weeks, respectively. Across all healthy donors, variance in clone template counts between approximately 2-week samples was found to increase significantly with total template count. The beta-binomial model significantly reduced the number of clones called differentially abundant and the false-positive rate across all healthy-donor time intervals.

This clone was seen just once. No antigen is known for it. The input lacks base qualities; no much larger clone sits a single base away. No immune events, such as infections, were documented for the healthy donors during the collection period. Healthy-donor blood repertoires served as a training cohort to calibrate time-dependent variance in a beta-binomial model of T-cell clone differential abundance. The training cohort was composed of some ten healthy donors, 3 female and 7 male. Donor ages ranged from about 29 to 70 years, with an average of about 44 years. Whole blood was collected from each healthy donor at three time points spaced 2 to 3 weeks apart and obtained from a commercial supplier. For immunosequencing, genomic DNA was extracted from whole blood that had not been sorted. TCRbeta CDR3 regions were profiled with the immunoSEQ Assay using bias-controlled multiplex PCR amplification of genomic DNA. Per the authors' processing: To quantify the absolute abundance of each unique TCRbeta CDR3 region, the sequences were collapsed and filtered. Differential abundance was tested with a binomial (Fisher-equivalent) model and with a beta-binomial model adding time-dependent variance fitted from healthy donors. Clones with fewer than 5 combined templates were removed, and differential abundance was called for clones with a Benjamini-Hochberg FDR below 0.01. Beta-binomial variance was modeled as a function of total template count across the two samples using the form v = (b*log(k)+a)^2. Held by TCRdb, this immuneACCESS table contains in-frame sequences only and omits some clones. Under half of the omission traces to an unresolved V gene where checked; the cause of the rest is unknown. Clone size and the V and J calls come from that table; the DNA yielded D and trimming. The sample table lists about 80,000 clones, 88% of them with a count of one. 15% to 20% of the sample rests with the top ten.

CDR1 and CDR2 are drawn from the germline V gene (reference sequence): SEHNR, FQNEAQ. V gives up 5 bases and J gives up 4 bases, and the segment between their germline ends measures 11 bases. Its CDR3 holds 14 amino acids, cysteine through phenylalanine. Of all the DNA, just the CDR3 is kept, 42 bases in frame from base 1. The chain is assembled from TRBV7-9 and TRBJ1-4, with a weak D call of TRBD1 (5 bases match). The source of this sequence is a person between 18 and 75 years old in good health. The sample comprised blood. The CDR3 reads CASSPPGVNEKLFF. The nucleotides are TGTGCCAGCAGCCCCCCGGGGGTTAATGAAAAACTGTTTTTT.